Sequencing of this T cell receptor (beta chain) was carried out in a study of CD8 T cells in ankylosing spondylitis. Study findings and constraints: The study looked at matched synovial fluid samples from ankylosing spondylitis patients. Disease-linked clones were reported to be significantly enriched there. A TCR beta motif of 7 to 9 highly homologous variants seemed to mark ankylosing spondylitis blood. A CD8+ phenotype characterized the disease-linked clones, which were relatively rare in peripheral blood.

The CDR3 covers 13 residues. V dropped 6 bases and J dropped 5; count of bases not matched to a gene: 4. Germline V gene sequence: CDR1 LNHDA, CDR2 SQIVND (reference sequence). Using quantitative 5'-RACE with molecular barcodes, the authors made TCR beta libraries. From the 5' RACE reads, TCRdb called clonotypes with MiXCR, one entry per CDR3 protein. The sample yields approximately 300,000 distinct CDR3 sequences, 8% seen once. Points on this clonotype: Its target is unknown.

The TCR was taken from a male donor with ankylosing spondylitis. The sample consisted of blood, either unsorted or a sorted T cell fraction (not recorded which). V and J are TRBV19 and TRBJ2-1, with 7 bases aligning to TRBD2. CDR3 DNA sequence: TGTGCCAGTAGCAAGCGGGGTGACAATGAGCAGTTCTTC. The encoded protein is CASSKRGDNEQFF.